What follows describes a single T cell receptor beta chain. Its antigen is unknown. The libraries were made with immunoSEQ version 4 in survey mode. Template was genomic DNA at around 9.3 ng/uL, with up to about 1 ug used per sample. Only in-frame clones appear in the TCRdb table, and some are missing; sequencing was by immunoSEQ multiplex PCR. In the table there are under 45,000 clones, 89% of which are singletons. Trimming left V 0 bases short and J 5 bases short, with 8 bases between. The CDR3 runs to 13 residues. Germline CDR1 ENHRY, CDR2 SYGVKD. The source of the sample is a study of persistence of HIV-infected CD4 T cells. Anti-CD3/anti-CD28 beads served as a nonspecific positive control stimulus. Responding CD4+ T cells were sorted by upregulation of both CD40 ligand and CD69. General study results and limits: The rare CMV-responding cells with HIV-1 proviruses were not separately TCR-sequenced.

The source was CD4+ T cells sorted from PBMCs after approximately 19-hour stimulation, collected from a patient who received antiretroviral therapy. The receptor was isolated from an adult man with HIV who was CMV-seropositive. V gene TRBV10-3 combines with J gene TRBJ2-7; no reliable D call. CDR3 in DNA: TGTGCCATCAGTGAGTCGGAAGGGAACGAGCAGTACTTC. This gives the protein CAISESEGNEQYF.